The 19 T cell receptor beta chains presented below share a single source sample, sequenced in a study of blood T cell repertoires in COVID-19. The protocol was immunoSEQ multiplex PCR, while the TCRdb copy is restricted to in-frame clones and leaves out a portion. The sample holds over 120,000 clones, approximately 90% seen once. Sequenced sample: peripheral blood. The receptors come from a man aged 55 to 70 with active or convalescent COVID-19.

This rearrangement joins TRBV5-5 to TRBJ1-1; D is possibly TRBD1 (6 bases). This CDR3 is built from 16 residues. The V gene's germline CDR1 is SGHKS and CDR2 YYEKEE (reference sequence). Between the trimmed V and J ends, which lost 3 bases and 4 bases, there was a span of 19 bases. CDR3 sequence (DNA): TGTGCCAGCAGCTCCGACCCAGGGGCGCGTGGCACTGAAGCTTTCTTT. Amino acid sequence: CASSSDPGARGTEAFF.

The V call is TRBV5-1, the J call TRBJ1-1; the D is unclear. The CDR3 runs to 14 residues. The germline V and J ends were trimmed by 6 bases and 5 bases, with 17 bases remaining between them. Germline V gene sequence: CDR1 SGHRS, CDR2 YFSETQ. The CDR3 DNA reads TGCGCCAGCAACCCTGGACTGGCGGGGACTGAAGCTTTCTTT. It yields the protein CASNPGLAGTEAFF. Drawing the rest from reference TRBV5-1 and TRBJ1-1, the complete variable domain is KAGVTQTPRYLIKTRGQQVTLSCSPISGHRSVSWYQQTPGQGLQFLFEYFSETQRNKGNFPGRFSGRQFSNSRSEMNVSTLELGDSALYLCASNPGLAGTEAFFGQGTRLTVV.

Written as DNA, the CDR3 is TGCGCCAGCAGCTTGGCGGGGGAGAACTATGGCTACACCTTC. Encoded protein: CASSLAGENYGYTF. V is TRBV5-1 and J is TRBJ1-2; tentatively, D is TRBD1 (5 bases). This CDR3 has 14 amino acids. V was cut by 0 bases and J by 2 bases, with 8 bases left in between. Per germline, CDR1 SGHRS and CDR2 YFSETQ. The variable domain in full, with the rest retrieved from reference TRBV5-1 and TRBJ1-2, is KAGVTQTPRYLIKTRGQQVTLSCSPISGHRSVSWYQQTPGQGLQFLFEYFSETQRNKGNFPGRFSGRQFSNSRSEMNVSTLELGDSALYLCASSLAGENYGYTFGSGTRLTVV.

The chain couples TRBV15 to TRBJ1-5, with D perhaps TRBD1 (6 bases). Trimming left V 1 base short and J 14 bases short, with 21 bases between. The CDR3 runs to 15 residues. Germline values: CDR1 LNHNV, CDR2 YYDKDF (reference sequence). CDR3 sequence: CATSRGAGAQGKEHF. The CDR3 DNA follows: TGTGCCACCAGCAGAGGGGCAGGAGCGCAGGGGAAAGAGCATTTT.

Comment on this clone: The same CDR3 can be traced to other DNA sequences in this sample. The V call is TRBV18, the J call TRBJ1-1; a possible D gene is TRBD1 (6 bases). Trimming removed 6 bases from V and 2 bases from J, with 13 bases in between. Germline-derived CDR1 and CDR2 are KGHSH and LQKENI. This CDR3 is built from 14 residues. CDR3 DNA sequence: TGTGCCAGCTCCCTAGGGGGGGTAAACACTGAAGCTTTCTTT. It specifies CASSLGGVNTEAFF. Looking up the rest from reference TRBV18 and TRBJ1-1 gives the full variable domain: NAGVMQNPRHLVRRRGQEARLRCSPMKGHSHVYWYRQLPEEGLKFMVYLQKENIIDESGMPKERFSAEFPKEGPSILRIQQVVRGDSAAYFCASSLGGVNTEAFFGQGTRLTVV.

The chain is built from TRBV10-3 and TRBJ1-1; D is ambiguous. This CDR3 region has 14 residues. The V end was cut by 4 bases, the J end by 5 bases, with 14 bases between. Germline V gene data show CDR1 as ENHRY and CDR2 as SYGVKD. The CDR3 region has the DNA TGTGCCATCAGTGGTGTTGGGAGTTGGACTGAAGCTTTCTTT. Translating it yields CAISGVGSWTEAFF.

This chain joins TRBV5-5 and TRBJ1-1; possible D gene TRBD1, 5 bases. The V and J ends lost 0 bases and 0 bases respectively, with 12 bases between them. Germline values: CDR1 SGHKS, CDR2 YYEKEE (reference sequence). CDR3 length: 16 residues. For the CDR3, the DNA is TGTGCCAGCAGCTTGGCAGGGCAGGGTTTGAACACTGAAGCTTTCTTT. This gives the protein CASSLAGQGLNTEAFF.

The chain is built from TRBV15 and TRBJ2-2; D possibly corresponds to TRBD1 (5 bases). This CDR3 contains 17 residues. CDR1 and CDR2 from the germline V gene are LNHNV and YYDKDF (reference sequence). V dropped 1 base and J dropped 0 bases, with 12 bases sitting between them. The CDR3 loop is CATSRVFGAANTGELFF. As DNA, the CDR3 is TGTGCCACCAGCAGAGTTTTTGGGGCGGCGAACACCGGGGAGCTGTTTTTT.

The J gene is TRBJ1-1, the V gene TRBV5-6, with D perhaps TRBD1 (6 bases). Trimming shortened V by 0 bases and J by 3 bases, and 12 bases separated the two germline ends. The CDR3 sequence is 15 residues long. Per germline, CDR1 SGHDT and CDR2 YYEEEE. The chain's CDR3 is CASSLAGQPYTEAFF. For the CDR3, the DNA is TGTGCCAGCAGCTTGGCCGGACAGCCTTACACTGAAGCTTTCTTT.

The rearrangement uses TRBV3-1 (or the pseudogene TRBV3-2) and TRBJ2-7; 8 nucleotides agree with TRBD1. Germline V gene sequence: CDR1 LGHDT, CDR2 YNNKEL (reference sequence). This CDR3 comprises 13 residues. The ends lost 11 bases at V and 3 bases at J; junction bases unmatched: 9. The CDR3 here is CAAKSGQGYEQYF. The CDR3 region has the DNA TGTGCCGCAAAATCCGGACAGGGCTACGAGCAGTACTTC.

The genes are TRBV6-1 and TRBJ2-3; 7 bases fit TRBD2. The CDR3 spans 15 residues. The trim removed 3 bases at V and 5 bases at J, leaving 8 bases unmatched. In germline, CDR1 is MNHNS, CDR2 SASEGT. CDR3 protein: CASSDMAGVVDTQYF. The CDR3 DNA is TGTGCCAGCAGTGATATGGCGGGAGTTGTAGATACGCAGTATTTT.

CDR3 bases: TGTGCCAGCAGCCCCGACAGGGGCCCAGATACGCAGTATTTT. Its protein is CASSPDRGPDTQYF. This rearrangement joins TRBV7-9 to TRBJ2-3; TRBD1 matches 8 bases. This CDR3 has 14 residues. V shed 5 bases and J 4 bases; nucleotides not matched to a gene: 5. CDR1 SEHNR and CDR2 FQNEAQ come from the germline V gene (reference sequence).

This sequence joins TRBV4-2 and TRBJ2-1; no clear D. Trimming shortened V by 2 bases and J by 5 bases, and 16 bases separated the two germline ends. This CDR3 spans 16 amino acids. In germline, CDR1 is LGHNA, CDR2 YNFKEQ. CDR3: CASSQHQESNHNEQFF. The CDR3, as DNA: TGTGCCAGCAGCCAACACCAAGAGTCGAACCACAATGAGCAGTTCTTC.

This chain uses TRBV3-1 (or the pseudogene TRBV3-2) with TRBJ2-2; D call uncertain. Trimming stripped 3 bases from V and 1 base from J, with 12 bases between. Germline CDR1 and CDR2: LGHDT and YNNKEL (reference sequence). The CDR3 runs to 16 residues. CDR3 loop: CASSQPDGVNTGELFF. The CDR3 nucleotides are TGTGCCAGCAGCCAGCCCGATGGAGTGAACACCGGGGAGCTGTTTTTT.

The chain links TRBV7-8 to TRBJ1-1; tentative D call: TRBD1 (5 bases). Germline loops: CDR1 SGHVS, CDR2 FQNEAQ. The CDR3 is made up of 17 amino acids. V was cut by 5 bases and J by 1 base, with 20 bases left in between. This chain's CDR3 is CASSPRGRGYTNTEAFF. The DNA for the CDR3 is TGTGCCAGCAGCCCTCGCGGGAGGGGATACACGAACACTGAAGCTTTCTTT.

J is TRBJ1-4 and V is TRBV28, with TRBD1 identical over 9 bases. The junction had 4 bases not matched to a gene; V was cut back by 8 bases and J by 0 bases. The CDR3 is made up of 15 amino acids. Germline V CDR1 and CDR2: MDHEN, SYDVKM. In DNA, the CDR3 is TGTGCCAGCGGAACAGGGGGCTCAACTAATGAAAAACTGTTTTTT. It yields the protein CASGTGGSTNEKLFF.

V gene TRBV18 combines with J gene TRBJ1-5; 8 bases align to TRBD1. This CDR3 has 16 residues. Germline V lookup: CDR1 KGHSH, CDR2 LQKENI. V lost 3 bases and J lost 1; bases outside the gene matches: 5. The CDR3 here is CASSPDRAKSNQPQHF. The CDR3 DNA reads TGTGCCAGCTCACCGGACAGGGCAAAGAGCAATCAGCCCCAGCATTTT. Together with reference TRBV18 and TRBJ1-5, the CDR3 gives the full variable domain: NAGVMQNPRHLVRRRGQEARLRCSPMKGHSHVYWYRQLPEEGLKFMVYLQKENIIDESGMPKERFSAEFPKEGPSILRIQQVVRGDSAAYFCASSPDRAKSNQPQHFGDGTRLSIL.

The chain links TRBV18 to TRBJ1-3; possible D gene TRBD1, 5 bases. V was shortened by 4 bases and J by 1 base, with 23 bases between the two germline ends. In germline, CDR1 is KGHSH, CDR2 LQKENI. This CDR3 contains 19 residues. CDR3 nucleotide sequence: TGTGCCAGCTCACTAACTTCAGGTTCGACAGATAAATCTGGAAACACCATATATTTT. It translates to CASSLTSGSTDKSGNTIYF.

This clone has just one count. V and J are TRBV6-6 and TRBJ1-6; D is perhaps TRBD1 (5 bases). Germline values: CDR1 MNHNY, CDR2 SVGAGI (reference sequence). V lost 6 bases, J lost 0 bases, and 21 bases lay in between. This CDR3 spans 19 amino acids. This CDR3 reads CASSRSPSGTSSYNSPLHF. In nucleotides, the CDR3 is TGTGCCAGCAGCCGAAGCCCGTCGGGGACTAGCTCCTATAATTCACCCCTCCACTTT.